The source of this T cell receptor (beta chain) is a study of T-cell reconstitution after alpha-beta-depleted transplantation in children. Germline V gene data show CDR1 as KGHSH and CDR2 as LQKENI. The V end was cut by 5 bases, the J end by 2 bases, with 17 bases between. This CDR3 region has 16 residues. Preparation of the TCRbeta library involved a method that used unique molecular identifiers. TCRdb redid the calling of the PCR reads with MiXCR, one entry per CDR3 protein. Of fewer than 700,000 distinct CDR3 sequences in the sample, approximately 12% were seen once. Study-level points and caveats: In patients about two months after transplant, alpha-beta T cells reportedly arose from several hundred expanded graft clones. Some patients' high day-60 TCRbeta diversity was traced to surviving recipient T cells and thymic progenitors. T-cell counts and diversity at one year post-transplant came mainly from newly produced T cells.

Remarks on this clonotype: The antigen remains unidentified.

V and J are TRBV18 and TRBJ2-3; D remains unclear. Sequenced here: PBMCs, mostly from graft donor cells, sampled 360 days after TCRalphabeta/CD19-depleted stem cell transplant. The TCR was taken from a male patient younger than 18 who had a stem cell transplant for acute myeloid leukemia, so the T cells may come from the graft donor. CDR3 in DNA: TGTGCCAGCTCATTTCCACCTTTTGGGATCACAGATACGCAGTATTTT. It is translated as CASSFPPFGITDTQYF.